This T cell receptor (beta chain) was captured in a study of cytotoxic CD8 clonotypes in ibrutinib-treated CLL. Findings of the study overall: There were few public clonotypes, and on treatment they contracted or stayed stable.

The method was immunoSEQ multiplex PCR; TCRdb's version includes in-frame clones alone and lacks a portion of them. The sample has under 300,000 clones; about 72% are singletons. Germline V gives CDR1 SGHRS, CDR2 YFSETQ. The CDR3 spans 15 residues. The germline V and J ends were trimmed by 3 bases and 6 bases, with 17 bases remaining between them. With regard to this clone: Its antigen is currently unknown.

This TCR derives from a human donor with chronic lymphocytic leukemia. The chain recombines TRBV5-1 with TRBJ2-3, with D perhaps matching TRBD2 (6 bases). The material sequenced was PBMCs, taken at disease progression, from a patient treated with ibrutinib. CDR3 amino acids: CASSWYYRESDTQYF. Written as DNA, the CDR3 is TGCGCCAGCAGCTGGTACTACCGGGAGTCGGATACGCAGTATTTT.